This T cell receptor (beta chain) was identified during a study of human T cells and chemical hapten exposure. Study overall: Read at 6 days, the patch tests placed 0.01% DPC on the upper back.

Only a few counts were recorded for this clonotype. Time point defined: pre-sensitization, week 0. Treatment: therapeutic diphenylcyclopropenone sensitization with weekly scalp DPC. TCRdb ran MiXCR on the RACE reads and lists one entry per CDR3 protein. The data contain around 100,000 distinct CDR3 sequences, about 10% of them singletons. Deletions cut 3 bases from V and 2 bases from J, with 5 bases between. The CDR3 covers 12 residues. Germline values: CDR1 SGDLS, CDR2 YYNGEE. This chain uses TRBV9 with TRBJ2-5; D unresolved. This clonotype originated in a woman aged 55-75 years with alopecia areata. Some clones in this sample may be carry-over from other donors' samples. This sample comprised whole blood, obtained in connection with sensitization to the hapten diphenylcyclopropenone (DPC). The CDR3 coding sequence is TGTGCCAGCAGCGCCCCTCAAGAGACCCAGTACTTC. This gives the protein CASSAPQETQYF.